Below are 13 T cell receptor beta chains sequenced from a single sample in a study of T cell responses to AZD1222 COVID-19 vaccine. Data came from immunoSEQ multiplex PCR; TCRdb stores just in-frame clones and leaves some out. Of fewer than 200,000 clones in the sample, 85% to 90% were seen once. Sequenced here: peripheral blood, sampled on day 0 of AZD1222 vaccination. The receptors shown here come from an adult in good health.

The chain couples TRBV7-2 to TRBJ1-2, with D uncertain. Trimming cost V 6 bases and J 3 bases, with 8 bases left between them. The CDR3 contains 12 residues. Germline V lookup: CDR1 SGHTA, CDR2 FQGNSA. CDR3 region: CASSEVDYGYTF. CDR3 nucleotides: TGTGCCAGCAGTGAGGTAGACTATGGCTACACCTTC.

This clone was seen just once. The gene calls are TRBV6-5 and TRBJ1-2; perhaps TRBD1 as D (5 bases). This CDR3 comprises 15 residues. Germline V gives CDR1 MNHEY, CDR2 SVGAGI. Trimming stripped 6 bases from V and 0 bases from J, with 14 bases between. The CDR3 DNA sequence: TGTGCCAGCAGAAATGGCAGGGCCTCTAACTATGGCTACACCTTC. Residues: CASRNGRASNYGYTF.

V usage is TRBV2 and J usage is TRBJ2-6; 7 bases line up with TRBD1. The CDR3 runs 15 residues. Trimming at V came to 5 bases and at J to 2 bases, leaving 3 bases not matched to a gene. Germline loops: CDR1 SNHLY, CDR2 FYNNEI. For the CDR3, the DNA is TGTGCCAGCAGTCTTCAGGGGGCTGGGGCCAACGTCCTGACTTTC. This gives the protein CASSLQGAGANVLTF.

This sequence joins TRBV18 and TRBJ1-1; D is unresolved. Trimming removed 3 bases from V and 3 bases from J, with 11 bases in between. CDR1 KGHSH and CDR2 LQKENI come from the germline V gene. The CDR3 has 14 amino acids. In DNA form, the CDR3 reads TGTGCCAGCTCACCCGCGAGTGGGGACACTGAAGCTTTCTTT. As protein: CASSPASGDTEAFF.

This chain joins TRBV18 and TRBJ2-2, with D perhaps matching TRBD2 (6 bases). Germline loops: CDR1 KGHSH, CDR2 LQKENI. V shed 3 bases and J shed 0 bases, with 14 bases lying between them. The CDR3 has 17 residues. The CDR3 protein is CASSPLLAFTNTGELFF. DNA for the CDR3: TGTGCCAGCTCACCTCTACTAGCTTTCACGAACACCGGGGAGCTGTTTTTT.

This clone appeared many times. The chain uses TRBV2 and TRBJ1-6; D gene ambiguous. The germline V gene has CDR1 SNHLY and CDR2 FYNNEI. Deletions cut 2 bases from V and 7 bases from J, with 9 bases between. The CDR3 runs 14 residues. CDR3 sequence (DNA): TGTGCCAGCAGTGAAACGGCGATAAATTCACCCCTCCACTTT. Residues: CASSETAINSPLHF.

The chain is built from TRBV5-6 and TRBJ2-3, with 7 bases matching TRBD1. Trimming at V came to 0 bases and at J to 6 bases, leaving 10 bases not matched to a gene. The CDR3 length is 16 residues. The germline CDR1 and CDR2 sequences are SGHDT and YYEEEE. CDR3 sequence: CASSLGRGFPGDTQYF. The CDR3 nucleotides are TGTGCCAGCAGCTTGGGCAGGGGGTTCCCAGGGGATACGCAGTATTTT. The entire variable domain, with the rest obtained from reference TRBV5-6 and TRBJ2-3, is as follows: DAGVTQSPTHLIKTRGQQVTLRCSPKSGHDTVSWYQQALGQGPQFIFQYYEEEERQRGNFPDRFSGHQFPNYSSELNVNALLLGDSALYLCASSLGRGFPGDTQYFGPGTRLTVL.

The chain combines TRBV21-1 with TRBJ1-5; no DNA check was done on the table's D call, TRBD1. TRBV21-1 is listed as a pseudogene. There are 14 residues in the CDR3. Here the CDR3 reads CASSHRGSDQPQHF. In nucleotides, the CDR3 is TGTGCCAGCAGCCACAGGGGCTCGGATCAGCCCCAGCATTTT.

The J gene is TRBJ1-1, the V gene TRBV2, with 11 bases lining up with TRBD1. This CDR3 contains 14 residues. Looked up from germline, CDR1 is SNHLY and CDR2 is FYNNEI. V shed 6 bases and J 5 bases; nucleotides not matched to a gene: 5. CDR3 in amino acids: CASSPGQGVTEAFF. CDR3 DNA: TGTGCCAGCAGCCCGGGACAGGGGGTTACTGAAGCTTTCTTT.

The CDR3 nucleotides read TGTGCCAGCACAAGGGAAGTGGGTCTGAACACTGAAGCTTTCTTT. It yields the protein CASTREVGLNTEAFF. The chain couples TRBV6-5 to TRBJ1-1; D remains ambiguous. Germline loops: CDR1 MNHEY, CDR2 SVGAGI. The CDR3 is made up of 15 amino acids. V gave up 7 bases and J gave up 0 bases, with 15 bases separating them.

V is TRBV14 and J is TRBJ1-2; D remains ambiguous. The CDR3 runs 13 residues. The ends were cut back, 1 base at V and 8 bases at J, with 11 bases in the middle. Germline loops: CDR1 SGHDN, CDR2 FVKESK. The CDR3 region is CASSQGLGSGYTF. In DNA form, the CDR3 reads TGTGCCAGCAGCCAAGGTTTGGGAAGCGGCTACACCTTC.

The CDR3 reads CAISPAGQPQHF. In nucleotides, the CDR3 is TGTGCCATCAGTCCGGCAGGTCAGCCCCAGCATTTT. This chain links TRBV10-3 with TRBJ1-5; D call uncertain. Trimming took 5 bases from V and 6 from J, leaving 8 bases between them. CDR1 is ENHRY, CDR2 SYGVKD, per germline. CDR3 length equals 12 residues.

The chain has TRBV12-3 or TRBV12-4 and TRBJ1-2; no clear D gene. CDR3 length: 12 amino acids. The ends were cut back, 5 bases at V and 2 bases at J, with 6 bases in the middle. The CDR3 protein is CASSPLNYGYTF. The CDR3 DNA is TGTGCCAGCAGTCCTTTAAACTATGGCTACACCTTC.